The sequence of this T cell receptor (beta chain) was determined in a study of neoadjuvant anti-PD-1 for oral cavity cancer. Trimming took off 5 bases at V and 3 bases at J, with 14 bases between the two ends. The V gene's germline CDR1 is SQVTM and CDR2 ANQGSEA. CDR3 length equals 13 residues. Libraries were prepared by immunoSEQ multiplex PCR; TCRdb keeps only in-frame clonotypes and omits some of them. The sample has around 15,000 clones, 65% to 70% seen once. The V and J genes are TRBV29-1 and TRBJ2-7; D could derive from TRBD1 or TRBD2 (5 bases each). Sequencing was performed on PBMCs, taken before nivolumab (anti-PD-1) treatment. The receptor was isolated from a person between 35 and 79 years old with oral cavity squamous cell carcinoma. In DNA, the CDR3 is TGCAGCGTTTCACCGGGACCGAGCTACGAGCAGTACTTC. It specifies CSVSPGPSYEQYF.